A single sample is the source of the 24 T cell receptor beta chains below, sequenced in a study of Graves' ophthalmopathy and Graves' hyperthyroidism. RNA transcripts yielded amplified TCR beta CDR3 regions. HTBI-primed RT-PCR formed the first round, and a multiplex PCR formed the second. MiXCR, applied by TCRdb to the multiplex PCR reads, yields one record per CDR3 protein. This table holds around 1,200,000 distinct CDR3 sequences, less than 45% found once. Sequencing input: peripheral blood or thyroid tissue (not recorded which). These receptors were obtained from an adult man with Graves' hyperthyroidism.

A remark on this clonotype: A read error is possible here, since a much larger clone lies one base away. The V gene is TRBV29-1, the J gene TRBJ1-1, with D possibly TRBD1 on 5 matching bases. Germline V CDR1 and CDR2: SQVTM, ANQGSEA. This CDR3 is built from 13 residues. Trimming removed 5 bases at V and 4 bases at J, with 14 bases between. As DNA, the CDR3 is TGCAGCGTTTGTCGGGGGGGGAGCACTGAAGCTTTCTTT. Amino acids: CSVCRGGSTEAFF.

A few counts support this clonotype. The gene calls are TRBV5-4 and TRBJ2-2; TRBD1 matches at 7 bases. The CDR3 contains 16 residues. Losses at the gene ends were 4 bases for V and 3 bases for J; bases not matched to a gene: 9. Germline V gene lookup returns CDR1 SGHNT and CDR2 YYREEE (reference sequence). The CDR3: CASSTVRDRYTGELFF. The CDR3 region has the DNA TGTGCCAGCAGCACCGTTAGGGACAGATACACCGGGGAGCTGTTTTTT. Full variable domain (missing parts from reference TRBV5-4 and TRBJ2-2): ETGVTQSPTHLIKTRGQQVTLRCSSQSGHNTVSWYQQALGQGPQFIFQYYREEENGRGNFPPRFSGLQFPNYSSELNVNALELDDSALYLCASSTVRDRYTGELFFGEGSRLTVL.

This sequence joins TRBV7-9 and TRBJ1-5; no reliable D call. The germline V and J ends were trimmed by 1 base and 9 bases, with 16 bases remaining between them. The CDR3 contains 15 residues. Germline-derived CDR1 and CDR2 are SEHNR and FQNEAQ (reference sequence). The CDR3 sequence: CASSLGGGKMGPQHF. The CDR3 DNA reads TGTGCCAGCAGCTTAGGCGGAGGAAAAATGGGGCCCCAGCATTTT.

This clonotype was seen at least ten times. The chain uses TRBV7-2 and TRBJ2-7, with TRBD2 matching over 11 bases. Germline V gene lookup returns CDR1 SGHTA and CDR2 FQGNSA. The ends lost 5 bases at V and 7 bases at J; junction bases unmatched: 10. The CDR3 is 15 residues long. CDR3 DNA: TGTGCCAGCAGCGCATCGACTAGCGGGACGGGTGAGCAGTACTTC. Translating gives CASSASTSGTGEQYF. The full variable domain, in which reference TRBV7-2 and TRBJ2-7 provide the parts outside the CDR3, is GAGVSQSPSNKVTEKGKDVELRCDPISGHTALYWYRQSLGQGLEFLIYFQGNSAPDKSGLPSDRFSAERTGGSVSTLTIQRTQQEDSAVYLCASSASTSGTGEQYFGPGTRLTVT.

The chain employs TRBV5-4 and TRBJ2-2, with 8 nucleotides matching TRBD1. V was clipped by 1 base and J by 5 bases; unmatched bases: 4. CDR3 size: 15 residues. Germline assignment: CDR1 SGHNT and CDR2 YYREEE (reference sequence). The chain's CDR3 is CASSLLDRGTGELFF. The CDR3 DNA follows: TGTGCCAGCAGCTTGCTCGACAGGGGAACCGGGGAGCTGTTTTTT.

The chain recombines TRBV7-9 with TRBJ2-5; possibly TRBD1 for D (6 bases). V dropped 1 base and J dropped 7 bases, with 16 bases sitting between them. CDR3 length equals 15 residues. Germline V lookup: CDR1 SEHNR, CDR2 FQNEAQ (reference sequence). CDR3 nucleotides: TGTGCCAGCAGCTTAGGTTTAGGGGGTGTTGGGACCCAGTACTTC. The encoded protein is CASSLGLGGVGTQYF.

This clonotype was seen many times. V usage is TRBV7-2 and J usage is TRBJ2-7; tentative D call: TRBD1 (5 bases). The CDR3 consists of 14 residues. Germline V lookup: CDR1 SGHTA, CDR2 FQGNSA. V was shortened by 2 bases and J by 5 bases, with 13 bases between the two germline ends. The CDR3 DNA reads TGTGCCAGCAGCTTACCGACAGCCGGTCACGAGCAGTACTTC. Its protein product is CASSLPTAGHEQYF.

This clonotype was recorded only once. The junction does not match germline at one end; this may be a read error. The genes are TRBV4-1 and TRBJ2-7; tentatively, D is TRBD1 or TRBD2 (5 bases each). Germline V gives CDR1 MGHRA, CDR2 YSYEKL. The CDR3 has 15 residues. The DNA for the CDR3 is TGCGCCAGCAGCCAATCTAAGACCGGGACGTATTCTATGGACTTC. It encodes CASSQSKTGTYSMDF.

This clonotype was seen many times. This chain joins TRBV10-3 and TRBJ2-7; 9 bases agree with TRBD2. Germline-derived CDR1 and CDR2 are ENHRY and SYGVKD. The CDR3 has 12 residues. The V and J ends lost 10 bases and 3 bases, in that order; junction bases with no gene match: 4. This chain's CDR3 is CASGGGGYEQYF. DNA of the CDR3: TGTGCCAGCGGGGGGGGCGGCTACGAGCAGTACTTC.

This clonotype came up many times. J is TRBJ2-2 and V is TRBV25-1; D uncertain. Trimming shortened V by 4 bases and J by 5 bases, and 11 bases separated the two germline ends. The CDR3 contains 14 residues. CDR1 is MGHDK, CDR2 SYGVNS, per germline. CDR3 in amino acids: CASSGQPNTGELFF. The CDR3 DNA reads TGTGCCAGCAGTGGTCAGCCCAATACCGGGGAGCTGTTTTTT. Full variable domain (remainder filled in from reference TRBV25-1 and TRBJ2-2): EADIYQTPRYLVIGTGKKITLECSQTMGHDKMYWYQQDPGMELHLIHYSYGVNSTEKGDLSSESTVSRIRTEHFPLTLESARPSHTSQYLCASSGQPNTGELFFGEGSRLTVL.

At least ten counts were recorded for this clonotype. J is TRBJ1-3 and V is TRBV10-3, with D hard to call. CDR1 and CDR2 from the germline V gene are ENHRY and SYGVKD. This CDR3 spans 13 amino acids. V gave up 6 bases and J gave up 0 bases, with 6 bases separating them. CDR3 nucleotides: TGTGCCATCAGGCACTACTCTGGAAACACCATATATTTT. Translating it yields CAIRHYSGNTIYF.

This clonotype was recorded at least ten times. V and J are TRBV2 and TRBJ1-4; unclear D gene. The ends were cut back, 7 bases at V and 14 bases at J, with 23 bases in the middle. CDR3 length equals 14 residues. Per germline, CDR1 SNHLY and CDR2 FYNNEI. DNA for the CDR3: TGTGCCAGCACCCCTACCGCCCGGGCCCATAGGCTGTTTTTT. This translates into CASTPTARAHRLFF.

This clonotype turned up a few times. V and J are TRBV11-2 and TRBJ2-2; a weak D match, TRBD2 (5 bases). CDR1 SGHAT and CDR2 FQNNGV come from the germline V gene. The length of the CDR3 is 15 residues. Trimming took 6 bases from V and 5 from J, leaving 16 bases between them. CDR3 DNA: TGTGCCAGCAGTAAGAGAGGGTTCGAAACCGGGGAGCTGTTTTTT. Encoded protein: CASSKRGFETGELFF.

This clonotype has just a few counts. The V and J genes are TRBV9 and TRBJ1-2, with unresolved D. The CDR3 spans 15 residues. Looked up from germline, CDR1 is SGDLS and CDR2 is YYNGEE. V lost 0 bases to trimming and J lost 2 bases, with 11 bases between them. The CDR3 nucleotides are TGTGCCAGCAGCGTAGGTGACGGGATAAACTATGGCTACACCTTC. It yields the protein CASSVGDGINYGYTF.

The rearrangement links TRBV20-1 to TRBJ2-5; perhaps TRBD2 as D (6 bases). Germline CDR1 and CDR2: DFQATT and SNEGSKA (reference sequence). The CDR3 length is 15 residues. V was clipped by 5 bases and J by 7 bases, with 23 bases between them. CDR3 nucleotides: TGCAGTGCTCGACTATGGGGGGACGGATTAGGGACCCAGTACTTC. It codes for CSARLWGDGLGTQYF.

This clonotype turned up a few times. The genes are TRBV14 and TRBJ2-5, with a weak D call TRBD2 (6 bases). Germline CDR1 reads SGHDN; CDR2 reads FVKESK. V shed 5 bases and J shed 5 bases, with 18 bases lying between them. This CDR3 region has 15 residues. The CDR3 DNA follows: TGTGCCAGCAGCTCCCGTGCGGGGCCCGTGGAGACCCAGTACTTC. It encodes CASSSRAGPVETQYF.

This clonotype was picked up a small number of times. This rearrangement joins TRBV15 to TRBJ2-7, with a tentative D call TRBD2 (5 bases). CDR1 is LNHNV and CDR2 is YYDKDF in the germline V gene (reference sequence). This CDR3 spans 14 amino acids. Between the trimmed V and J ends, which lost 0 bases and 4 bases, there was a span of 10 bases. CDR3 sequence reads: CATSRDFGEYEQYF. CDR3 nucleotide sequence: TGTGCCACCAGCAGAGATTTCGGGGAGTACGAGCAGTACTTC.

In its sample, this clonotype was seen a few times. V and J are TRBV7-3 and TRBJ2-5; D remains unclear. Germline values: CDR1 SGHTA, CDR2 FQGTGA. There are 14 residues in the CDR3. V lost 2 bases and J 4 bases, leaving 11 bases between the germline ends. CDR3 sequence: CASSLGSASETQYF. CDR3 coding DNA: TGTGCCAGCAGCTTAGGTTCAGCATCAGAGACCCAGTACTTC.

The rearrangement links TRBV10-3 to TRBJ2-5; 10 bases align to TRBD1. V gave up 3 bases and J gave up 2 bases; unmatched junction bases: 9. The germline gives CDR1 ENHRY, CDR2 SYGVKD. CDR3 length equals 17 residues. The CDR3 protein is CAISEPGDRGSQETQYF. The CDR3 region has the DNA TGTGCCATCAGTGAACCGGGGGACAGGGGCTCGCAAGAGACCCAGTACTTC.

This chain links TRBV10-3 with TRBJ1-1; tentatively, D is TRBD1 (5 bases). Germline CDR1 reads ENHRY; CDR2 reads SYGVKD. The CDR3 covers 13 residues. The V end lost 3 bases, the J end lost 2 bases, and 7 bases lay between the germline ends. CDR3 DNA sequence: TGTGCCATCAGTGAAGGGGTCAACACTGAAGCTTTCTTT. Translated, it gives CAISEGVNTEAFF.

In its sample, this clonotype was seen many times. The chain is built from TRBV2 and TRBJ1-6; the D gene is possibly TRBD1 (5 bases). The ends were cut back, 8 bases at V and 0 bases at J, with 14 bases in the middle. This CDR3 comprises 16 residues. Per germline, CDR1 SNHLY and CDR2 FYNNEI. The CDR3 nucleotides are TGTGCCAGCGGGGCCTCCGGGAGCTCCTATAATTCACCCCTCCACTTT. Its protein is CASGASGSSYNSPLHF.

The chain uses TRBV20-1 and TRBJ2-7, with TRBD1 identical over 10 bases. The CDR3 runs 14 residues. Looked up from germline, CDR1 is DFQATT and CDR2 is SNEGSKA (reference sequence). The CDR3: CSSRPGDRGLEQYF. The CDR3 DNA sequence: TGCAGCAGCCGTCCGGGGGACAGGGGCCTCGAGCAGTACTTC.

This clonotype was seen just once. The CDR3 region has the DNA TGTGCCAGCAGTAAAGGCGTAGCGGGACCCGCGATCACCTTC. Amino acid sequence: CASSKGVAGPAITF. The genes are TRBV7-3 and TRBJ1-2; TRBD1 might be the D (5 bases). The V gene's germline CDR1 is SGHTA and CDR2 FQGTGA. Between the trimmed V and J ends, which lost 6 bases and 13 bases, there was a span of 24 bases. CDR3 size: 14 residues.

About this clonotype itself: Here the CDR3 omits its conserved ending phenylalanine or tryptophan, so a read error is the likely source. The DNA is omitted, as the CDR3 cannot be located on it reliably, and the CDR3 follows TCRdb's listing. The chain recombines TRBV11-2 with TRBJ1-5. Germline loops: CDR1 SGHAT, CDR2 FQNNGV. The CDR3 sequence runs 8 residues, both termini included. The CDR3 sequence is CASSHRGP.